The T cell receptor beta chain under discussion was sequenced for a study of blood T cell repertoires in COVID-19. This CDR3 is built from 14 residues. Trimming cost V 6 bases and J 3 bases, with 11 bases left between them. Germline CDR1 is MNHEY and CDR2 is SVGAGI. The assay was immunoSEQ multiplex PCR, and TCRdb's table has in-frame clones only and misses some. Of about 300,000 clones listed, 70% to 90% are singletons. Sequencing was carried out using peripheral blood. The clonotype comes from a man between 65 and 85 years old with acute or convalescent COVID-19. The chain is built from TRBV6-5 and TRBJ1-4; maybe TRBD1 (5 bases). As DNA, the CDR3 is TGTGCCAGCAGGACGACAGCCTCTAATGAAAAACTGTTTTTT. Residues: CASRTTASNEKLFF.